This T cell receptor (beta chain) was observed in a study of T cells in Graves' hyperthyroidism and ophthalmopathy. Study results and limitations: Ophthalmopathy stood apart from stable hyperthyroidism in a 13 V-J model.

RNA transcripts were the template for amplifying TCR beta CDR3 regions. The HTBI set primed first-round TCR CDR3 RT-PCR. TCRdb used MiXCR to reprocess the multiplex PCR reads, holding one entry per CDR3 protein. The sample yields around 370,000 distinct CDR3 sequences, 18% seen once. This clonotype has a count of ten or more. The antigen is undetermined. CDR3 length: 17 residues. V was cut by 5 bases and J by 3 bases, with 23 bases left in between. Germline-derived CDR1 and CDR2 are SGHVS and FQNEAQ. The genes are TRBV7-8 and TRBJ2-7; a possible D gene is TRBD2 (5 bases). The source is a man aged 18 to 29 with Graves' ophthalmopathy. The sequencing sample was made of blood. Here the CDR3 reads CASSPRSAGLLIYEQYF. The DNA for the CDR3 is TGTGCCAGCAGCCCCCGATCGGCGGGCCTACTCATCTACGAGCAGTACTTC.